This entry is about one TCR beta chain. The data stem from a study of T cells in Graves' hyperthyroidism and ophthalmopathy. RNA transcripts served as the template for amplifying TCR beta CDR3 regions. Carried out on the TCR CDR3, a first-round RT-PCR used the HTBI primer set. TCRdb redid the calling of the multiplex PCR reads with MiXCR, one entry per CDR3 protein. The sample lists around 430,000 distinct CDR3 sequences; under 15% were seen once. This clonotype was sampled from a woman in her twenties or thirties with Graves' hyperthyroidism. The sample consisted of blood.

CDR3 sequence (DNA): TGTGCCAGCAGCTCGGGACTAGCGGGCTACACCTTC. The encoded protein is CASSSGLAGYTF. This chain uses TRBV11-2 with TRBJ1-2, with D perhaps TRBD1 (5 bases). The CDR3 is 12 residues long. The germline V gene has CDR1 SGHAT and CDR2 FQNNGV. The V and J ends lost 4 bases and 8 bases respectively, with 11 bases between them.